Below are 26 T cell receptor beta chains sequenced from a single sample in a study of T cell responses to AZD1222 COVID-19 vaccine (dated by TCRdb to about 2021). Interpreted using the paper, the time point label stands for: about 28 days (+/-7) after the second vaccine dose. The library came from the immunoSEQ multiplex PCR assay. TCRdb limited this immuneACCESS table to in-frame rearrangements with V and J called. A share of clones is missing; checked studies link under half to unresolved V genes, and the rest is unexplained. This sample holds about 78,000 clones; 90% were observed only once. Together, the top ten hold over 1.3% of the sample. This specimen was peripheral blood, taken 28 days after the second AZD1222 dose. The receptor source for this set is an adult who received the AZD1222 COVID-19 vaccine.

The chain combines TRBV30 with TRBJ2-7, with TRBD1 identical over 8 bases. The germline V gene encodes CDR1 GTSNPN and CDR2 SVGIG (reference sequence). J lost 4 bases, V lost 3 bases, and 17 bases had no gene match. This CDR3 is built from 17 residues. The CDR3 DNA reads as TGTGCCTGGAGGACCGGGACAGGTGAGAGGAGTGTTTACGAGCAGTACTTC. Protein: CAWRTGTGERSVYEQYF. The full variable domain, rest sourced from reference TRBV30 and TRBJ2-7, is SQTIHQWPATLVQPVGSPLSLECTVEGTSNPNLYWYRQAAGRGLQLLFYSVGIGQISSEVPQNLSASRPQDRQFILSSKKLLLSDSGFYLCAWRTGTGERSVYEQYFGPGTRLTVT.

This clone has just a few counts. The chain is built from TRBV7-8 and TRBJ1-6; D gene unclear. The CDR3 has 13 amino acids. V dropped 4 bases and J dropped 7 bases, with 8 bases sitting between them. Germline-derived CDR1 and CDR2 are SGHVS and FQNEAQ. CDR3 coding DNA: TGTGCCAGCAGCTGGCAGTACAATTCACCCCTCCACTTT. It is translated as CASSWQYNSPLHF.

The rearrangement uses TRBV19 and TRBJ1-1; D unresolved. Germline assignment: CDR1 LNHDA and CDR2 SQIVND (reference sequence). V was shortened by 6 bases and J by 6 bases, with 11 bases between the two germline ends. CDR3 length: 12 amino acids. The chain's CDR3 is CASSGNGPEAFF. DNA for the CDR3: TGTGCCAGTAGCGGGAACGGCCCTGAAGCTTTCTTT.

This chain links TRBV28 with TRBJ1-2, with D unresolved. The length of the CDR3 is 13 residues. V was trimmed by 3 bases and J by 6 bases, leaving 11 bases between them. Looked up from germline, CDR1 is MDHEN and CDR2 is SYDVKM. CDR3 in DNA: TGTGCCAGCAGTTTTGTCAGACGAGATGGCTACACCTTC. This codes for CASSFVRRDGYTF.

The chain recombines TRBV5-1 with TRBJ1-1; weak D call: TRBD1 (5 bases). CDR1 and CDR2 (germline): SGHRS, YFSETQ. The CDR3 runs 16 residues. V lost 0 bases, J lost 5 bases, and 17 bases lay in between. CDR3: CASSLVILSDITEAFF. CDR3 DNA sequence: TGCGCCAGCAGCTTGGTTATCCTCTCGGACATAACTGAAGCTTTCTTT.

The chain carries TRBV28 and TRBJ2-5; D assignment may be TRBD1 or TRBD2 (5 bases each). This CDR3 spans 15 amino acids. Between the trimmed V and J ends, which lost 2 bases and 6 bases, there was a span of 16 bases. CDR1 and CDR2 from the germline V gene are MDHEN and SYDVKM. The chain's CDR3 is CASSLILPGRKTQYF. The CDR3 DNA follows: TGTGCCAGCAGTTTAATTCTCCCGGGGCGGAAGACCCAGTACTTC. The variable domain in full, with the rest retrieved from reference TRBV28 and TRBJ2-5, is DVKVTQSSRYLVKRTGEKVFLECVQDMDHENMFWYRQDPGLGLRLIYFSYDVKMKEKGDIPEGYSVSREKKERFSLILESASTNQTSMYLCASSLILPGRKTQYFGPGTRLLVL.

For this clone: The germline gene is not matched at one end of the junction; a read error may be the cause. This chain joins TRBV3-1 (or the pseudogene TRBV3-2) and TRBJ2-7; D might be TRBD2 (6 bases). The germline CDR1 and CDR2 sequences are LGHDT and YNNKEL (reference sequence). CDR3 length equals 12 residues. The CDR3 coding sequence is TGTGCCAGCAGCCAGGCTGGCCGGGACTTGCTCTTC. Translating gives CASSQAGRDLLF.

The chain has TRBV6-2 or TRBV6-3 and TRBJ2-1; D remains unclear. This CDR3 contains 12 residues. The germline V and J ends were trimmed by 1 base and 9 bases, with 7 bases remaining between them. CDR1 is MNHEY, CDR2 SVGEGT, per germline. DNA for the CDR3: TGTGCCAGCAGTTACTTTGTGGGTGAGCAGTTCTTC. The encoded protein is CASSYFVGEQFF.

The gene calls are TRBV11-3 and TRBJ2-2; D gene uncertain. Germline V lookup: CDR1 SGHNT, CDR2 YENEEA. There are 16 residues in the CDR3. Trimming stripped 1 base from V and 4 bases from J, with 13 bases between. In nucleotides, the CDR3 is TGTGCCAGCAGCTTAGCCCATGACACGTTCACCGGGGAGCTGTTTTTT. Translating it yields CASSLAHDTFTGELFF. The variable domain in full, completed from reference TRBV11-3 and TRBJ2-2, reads EAGVVQSPRYKIIEKKQPVAFWCNPISGHNTLYWYLQNLGQGPELLIRYENEEAVDDSQLPKDRFSAERLKGVDSTLKIQPAELGDSAVYLCASSLAHDTFTGELFFGEGSRLTVL.

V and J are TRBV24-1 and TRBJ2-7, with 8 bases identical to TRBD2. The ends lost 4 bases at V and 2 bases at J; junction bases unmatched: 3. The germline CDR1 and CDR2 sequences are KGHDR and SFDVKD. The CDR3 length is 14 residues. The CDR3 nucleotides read TGTGCCACCAGTGAGAGCGGGGGACCCTACGAGCAGTACTTC. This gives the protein CATSESGGPYEQYF.

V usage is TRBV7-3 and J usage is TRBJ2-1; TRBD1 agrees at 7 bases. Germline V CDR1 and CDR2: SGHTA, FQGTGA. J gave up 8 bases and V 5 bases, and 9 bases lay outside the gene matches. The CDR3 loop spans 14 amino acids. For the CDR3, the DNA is TGTGCCAGCAGCAGGGGACAGTCGACTGATGAGCAGTTCTTC. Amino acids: CASSRGQSTDEQFF.

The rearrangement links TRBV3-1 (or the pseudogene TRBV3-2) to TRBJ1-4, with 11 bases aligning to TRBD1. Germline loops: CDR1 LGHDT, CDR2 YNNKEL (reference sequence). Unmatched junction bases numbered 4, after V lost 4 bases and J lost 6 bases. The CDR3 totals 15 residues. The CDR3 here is CASSPGTGGYEKLFF. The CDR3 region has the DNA TGTGCCAGCAGCCCCGGGACAGGGGGTTATGAAAAACTGTTTTTT.

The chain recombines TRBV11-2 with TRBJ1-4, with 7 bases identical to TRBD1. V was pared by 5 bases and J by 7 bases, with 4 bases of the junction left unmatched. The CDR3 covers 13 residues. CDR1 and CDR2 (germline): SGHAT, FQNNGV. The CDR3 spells CASSPGTAEKLFF. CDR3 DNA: TGTGCCAGCAGCCCGGGGACAGCTGAAAAACTGTTTTTT. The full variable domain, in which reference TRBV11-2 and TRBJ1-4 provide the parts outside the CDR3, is EAGVAQSPRYKIIEKRQSVAFWCNPISGHATLYWYQQILGQGPKLLIQFQNNGVVDDSQLPKDRFSAERLKGVDSTLKIQPAKLEDSAVYLCASSPGTAEKLFFGSGTQLSVL.

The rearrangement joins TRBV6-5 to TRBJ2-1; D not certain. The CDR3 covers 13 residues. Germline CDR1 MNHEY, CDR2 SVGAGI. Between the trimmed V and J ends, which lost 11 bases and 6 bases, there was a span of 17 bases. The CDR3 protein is CAYSDSWGNEQFF. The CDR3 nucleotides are TGTGCCTATTCGGATAGTTGGGGCAATGAGCAGTTCTTC.

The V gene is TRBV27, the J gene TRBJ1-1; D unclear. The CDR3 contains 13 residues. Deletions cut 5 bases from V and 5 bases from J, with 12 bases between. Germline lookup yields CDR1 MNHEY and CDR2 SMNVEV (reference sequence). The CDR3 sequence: CASSPERDTEAFF. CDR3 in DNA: TGTGCCAGCAGTCCGGAAAGGGATACTGAAGCTTTCTTT.

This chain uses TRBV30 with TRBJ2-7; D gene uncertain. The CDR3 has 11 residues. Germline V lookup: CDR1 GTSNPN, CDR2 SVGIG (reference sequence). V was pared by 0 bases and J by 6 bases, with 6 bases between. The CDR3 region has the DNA TGTGCCTGGAGTGTAATAAGCGAGCAGTACTTC. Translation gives CAWSVISEQYF.

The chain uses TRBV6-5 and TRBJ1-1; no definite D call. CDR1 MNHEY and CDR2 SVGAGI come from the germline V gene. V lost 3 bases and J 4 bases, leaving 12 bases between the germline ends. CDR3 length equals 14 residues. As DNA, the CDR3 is TGTGCCAGCAGTTATGGAGGGAGCGTCACTGAAGCTTTCTTT. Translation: CASSYGGSVTEAFF.

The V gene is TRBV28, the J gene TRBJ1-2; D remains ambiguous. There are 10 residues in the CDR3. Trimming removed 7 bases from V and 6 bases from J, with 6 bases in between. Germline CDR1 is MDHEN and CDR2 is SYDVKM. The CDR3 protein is CASKADGYTF. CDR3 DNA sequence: TGTGCCAGCAAAGCGGATGGCTACACCTTC.

The CDR3 DNA follows: TGTGCCAGCAGCGTTCTCGTGGGGAACACTGAAGCTTTCTTT. Its translation: CASSVLVGNTEAFF. This sequence joins TRBV9 and TRBJ1-1; D gene uncertain. The CDR3 has 14 residues. V gave up 2 bases and J gave up 1 base, with 9 bases separating them. Germline V gene data show CDR1 as SGDLS and CDR2 as YYNGEE.

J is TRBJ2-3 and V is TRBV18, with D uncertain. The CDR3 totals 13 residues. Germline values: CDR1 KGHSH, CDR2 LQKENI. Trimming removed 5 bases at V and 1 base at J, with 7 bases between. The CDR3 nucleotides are TGTGCCAGCTCATGGCAGCGCACAGATACGCAGTATTTT. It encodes CASSWQRTDTQYF.

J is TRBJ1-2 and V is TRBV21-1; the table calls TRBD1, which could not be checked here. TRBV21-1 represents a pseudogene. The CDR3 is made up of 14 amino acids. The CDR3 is CASSKVPGNYGYTF. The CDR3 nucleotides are TGTGCCAGCAGCAAAGTCCCAGGGAACTATGGCTACACCTTC.

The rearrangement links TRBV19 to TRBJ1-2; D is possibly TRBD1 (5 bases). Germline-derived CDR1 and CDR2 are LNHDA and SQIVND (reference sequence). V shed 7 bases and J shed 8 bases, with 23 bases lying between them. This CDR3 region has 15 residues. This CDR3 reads CASTWGVGRDRGYTF. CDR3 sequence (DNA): TGTGCCAGTACGTGGGGGGTCGGGAGAGATCGCGGCTACACCTTC.

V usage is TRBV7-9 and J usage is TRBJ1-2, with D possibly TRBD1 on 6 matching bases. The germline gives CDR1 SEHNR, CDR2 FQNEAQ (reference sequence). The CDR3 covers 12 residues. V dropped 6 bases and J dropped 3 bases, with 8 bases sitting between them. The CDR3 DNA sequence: TGTGCCAGCAGTAACAGGGACTATGGCTACACCTTC. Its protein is CASSNRDYGYTF.

CDR3 DNA: TGTGCCAGCAGCCAAGCGGGTCAGCCCCAGCATTTT. Translating gives CASSQAGQPQHF. The rearrangement links TRBV3-1 (or the pseudogene TRBV3-2) to TRBJ1-5; D uncertain. V lost 1 base, J lost 6 bases, and 4 bases lay in between. The CDR3 runs to 12 residues. Germline CDR1 is LGHDT and CDR2 is YNNKEL (reference sequence).

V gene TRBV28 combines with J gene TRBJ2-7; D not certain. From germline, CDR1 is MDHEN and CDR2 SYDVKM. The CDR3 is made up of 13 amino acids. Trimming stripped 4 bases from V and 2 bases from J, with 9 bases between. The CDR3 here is CASSSGQTYEQYF. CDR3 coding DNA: TGTGCCAGCAGTTCCGGGCAGACCTACGAGCAGTACTTC. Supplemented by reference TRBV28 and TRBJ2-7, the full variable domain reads DVKVTQSSRYLVKRTGEKVFLECVQDMDHENMFWYRQDPGLGLRLIYFSYDVKMKEKGDIPEGYSVSREKKERFSLILESASTNQTSMYLCASSSGQTYEQYFGPGTRLTVT.

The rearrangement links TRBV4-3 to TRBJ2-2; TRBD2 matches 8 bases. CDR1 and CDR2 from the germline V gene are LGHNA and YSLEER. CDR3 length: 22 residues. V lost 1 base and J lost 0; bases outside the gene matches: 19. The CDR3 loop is CASSQVAYSLAARNANTGELFF. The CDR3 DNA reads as TGCGCCAGCAGCCAAGTCGCTTATTCACTAGCGGCTAGGAACGCGAACACCGGGGAGCTGTTTTTT.